Each of the 32 T cell receptor beta chains below was sequenced from the same sample in a study of cytomegalovirus exposure and HLA in healthy donors. The primer mix had 60 Vbeta and 13 Jbeta primers. Assay used: immunoSEQ multiplex PCR; TCRdb lists only in-frame clones, some missing. The table shows 90,000 to 100,000 clones, with just under 70% occurring only once. The sequencing input was PBMCs. Receptors originate from a man aged 50 or older in good health and CMV-seronegative.

V is TRBV19 and J is TRBJ1-1, with a tentative D call TRBD1 (6 bases). The ends were cut back, 3 bases at V and 0 bases at J, with 14 bases in the middle. The CDR3 covers 16 residues. The V gene's germline CDR1 is LNHDA and CDR2 SQIVND (reference sequence). The CDR3 spells CASSITTGPVNTEAFF. CDR3 nucleotide sequence: TGTGCCAGTAGTATCACAACAGGGCCCGTGAACACTGAAGCTTTCTTT.

DNA for the CDR3: TGTGCCAGCAGCTTAGGTCCACGGGGGGACAATGAGCAGTTCTTC. It codes for CASSLGPRGDNEQFF. The chain couples TRBV7-9 to TRBJ2-1; 7 positions agree with TRBD2. The CDR3 sequence is 15 residues long. V dropped 1 base and J dropped 5; count of bases not matched to a gene: 5. Looked up from germline, CDR1 is SEHNR and CDR2 is FQNEAQ (reference sequence).

This chain connects TRBV9 to TRBJ2-2, with D possibly matching TRBD1 (6 bases). The CDR3 sequence is 15 residues long. Germline V CDR1 and CDR2: SGDLS, YYNGEE. Trimming cost V 0 bases and J 4 bases, with 10 bases left between them. The CDR3 here is CASSVGWTATGELFF. The CDR3 DNA follows: TGTGCCAGCAGCGTAGGATGGACAGCCACCGGGGAGCTGTTTTTT.

The J gene is TRBJ1-6, the V gene TRBV6-1, with 9 bases fitting TRBD1. This CDR3 is 13 amino acids long. In germline, CDR1 is MNHNS, CDR2 SASEGT. The J segment lost 6 bases and the V segment lost 8 bases, leaving 2 bases of the junction unmatched. CDR3 in amino acids: CASGTGSNSPLHF. The CDR3 bases are TGTGCCAGCGGGACAGGGAGTAATTCACCCCTCCACTTT.

The chain employs TRBV6-1 and TRBJ2-7; D gene uncertain. Trimming removed 1 base from V and 4 bases from J, with 8 bases in between. CDR1 and CDR2 (germline): MNHNS, SASEGT. The CDR3 extends over 13 amino acids. The DNA for the CDR3 is TGTGCCAGCAGTGAAGGGTTCGGGTACGAGCAGTACGTC. Its translation: CASSEGFGYEQYV.

V usage is TRBV7-9 and J usage is TRBJ2-3; TRBD2 matches 14 bases. J lost 6 bases, V lost 5 bases, and 7 bases had no gene match. Germline lookup yields CDR1 SEHNR and CDR2 FQNEAQ (reference sequence). The CDR3 loop spans 16 amino acids. The DNA of the CDR3 is TGTGCCAGCAGCCCCGGACTAGCGGGAGGAATGGATACGCAGTATTTT. Translation: CASSPGLAGGMDTQYF.

A few counts support this clone. V and J are TRBV5-6 and TRBJ2-3, with D perhaps TRBD2 (7 bases). This CDR3 has 18 residues. V was clipped by 6 bases and J by 0 bases, with 23 bases between them. Germline-derived CDR1 and CDR2 are SGHDT and YYEEEE. CDR3 sequence reads: CASIILLGGGRSTDTQYF. CDR3 DNA sequence: TGTGCCAGCATCATTCTCTTGGGGGGCGGGAGAAGCACAGATACGCAGTATTTT.

The chain joins TRBV14 to TRBJ1-1; TRBD1 is a possible D gene (6 bases). V lost 1 base and J 8 bases, leaving 14 bases between the germline ends. Germline CDR1 reads SGHDN; CDR2 reads FVKESK. This CDR3 has 14 residues. CDR3 sequence: CASSQVFSDREAFF. The CDR3 DNA reads as TGTGCCAGCAGCCAAGTTTTTTCTGACAGGGAAGCTTTCTTT.

V and J are TRBV2 and TRBJ2-7; D ambiguous. The CDR3 length is 11 residues. Germline V gene lookup returns CDR1 SNHLY and CDR2 FYNNEI. The CDR3 reads CASTEYAERYV. DNA for the CDR3: TGTGCCAGCACTGAATACGCCGAACGGTACGTC.

This clone was detected a few times. This rearrangement joins TRBV30 to TRBJ2-3; no firm D call. Germline values: CDR1 GTSNPN, CDR2 SVGIG (reference sequence). Trimming pared 0 bases from V and 6 bases from J, leaving 7 bases between. This CDR3 contains 12 residues. The CDR3, as DNA: TGTGCCTGGAGTGTCATACTGGATACGCAGTATTTT. This sequence encodes CAWSVILDTQYF.

This clone was counted a single time. V gene TRBV11-2 combines with J gene TRBJ2-3, with 11 bases identical to TRBD2. CDR3 length equals 18 residues. The germline CDR1 and CDR2 sequences are SGHAT and FQNNGV. V gave up 3 bases and J gave up 4 bases; unmatched junction bases: 12. In nucleotides, the CDR3 is TGTGCCAGCAGCTTGATGTCACTAGCGGGGGATCAACCAGATACGCAGTATTTT. Amino acids: CASSLMSLAGDQPDTQYF.

The chain links TRBV29-1 to TRBJ2-7; D gene uncertain. V was clipped by 2 bases and J by 0 bases, with 11 bases between them. The CDR3 has 14 residues. Germline V gene lookup returns CDR1 SQVTM and CDR2 ANQGSEA. CDR3 nucleotides: TGCAGCGTTGAAACCCCCGGTAGCTCCTACGAGCAGTACTTC. This gives the protein CSVETPGSSYEQYF.

The chain couples TRBV5-4 to TRBJ2-1; 8 positions agree with TRBD2. CDR1 and CDR2 (germline): SGHNT, YYREEE (reference sequence). CDR3 length: 15 residues. V lost 3 bases and J lost 4; bases outside the gene matches: 6. The CDR3 loop reads CASSSGLGLYNEQFF. CDR3 DNA sequence: TGTGCCAGCAGCTCGGGACTAGGTCTATACAATGAGCAGTTCTTC.

The gene calls are TRBV5-6 and TRBJ1-2; D uncertain. Germline CDR1 SGHDT, CDR2 YYEEEE. The length of the CDR3 is 13 residues. Trimming took 6 bases from V and 6 from J, leaving 15 bases between them. This CDR3 reads CASKPTPRHGYTF. CDR3 DNA sequence: TGTGCCAGCAAACCCACCCCGAGGCATGGCTACACCTTC.

The chain couples TRBV30 to TRBJ1-3; D not resolved. The CDR3 has 14 residues. CDR1 and CDR2 (germline): GTSNPN, SVGIG (reference sequence). V was shortened by 1 base and J by 4 bases, with 11 bases between the two germline ends. CDR3 nucleotides: TGTGCCTGGAGTGCGGGGTTTACGGGAAACACCATATATTTT. This encodes CAWSAGFTGNTIYF.

This clone was observed once. V usage is TRBV30 and J usage is TRBJ2-3; D gene uncertain. Germline V gives CDR1 GTSNPN, CDR2 SVGIG (reference sequence). CDR3 length: 13 amino acids. Between the trimmed V and J ends, which lost 0 bases and 6 bases, there was a span of 10 bases. CDR3 residues: CAWSVGAGDTQYF. The CDR3 DNA reads as TGTGCCTGGAGTGTAGGAGCCGGCGATACGCAGTATTTT.

The chain employs TRBV4-2 and TRBJ2-5, with D possibly matching TRBD2 (6 bases). The germline V gene encodes CDR1 LGHNA and CDR2 YNFKEQ. Trimming took off 0 bases at V and 3 bases at J, with 8 bases between the two ends. This CDR3 region has 14 residues. For the CDR3, the DNA is TGTGCCAGCAGCCAAGAGGTAGCGGAAGAGACCCAGTACTTC. This translates into CASSQEVAEETQYF.

Of note for this clone: At one of its ends the junction is not consistent with the germline gene, which may arise from a read error. This sequence joins TRBV27 and TRBJ1-2; D perhaps matches TRBD1 (6 bases). This CDR3 region has 11 residues. Per the germline V gene, CDR1 is MNHEY and CDR2 is SMNVEV (reference sequence). The CDR3 bases are TGTGCCAGCAGTTTCAACAGGGAGTCATTCTTC. This translates into CASSFNRESFF.

This sequence joins TRBV9 and TRBJ1-2, with a weak D call TRBD1 (5 bases). The CDR3 length is 14 residues. Trimming left V 0 bases short and J 4 bases short, with 10 bases between. Per germline, CDR1 SGDLS and CDR2 YYNGEE. The CDR3 here is CASSVATGPYGYTF. The CDR3 bases are TGTGCCAGCAGCGTAGCCACAGGACCCTATGGCTACACCTTC.

The V and J genes are TRBV6-5 and TRBJ2-3; D not certain. CDR3 length equals 8 residues. Trimming took 11 bases from V and 8 from J, leaving 5 bases between them. The V gene's germline CDR1 is MNHEY and CDR2 SVGAGI. CDR3 protein: CAAGTQYF. The CDR3 region has the DNA TGTGCCGCCGGTACGCAGTATTTT.

The gene calls are TRBV5-4 and TRBJ2-3; unclear D gene. Germline CDR1 is SGHNT and CDR2 is YYREEE (reference sequence). The CDR3 loop spans 14 amino acids. The ends were cut back, 2 bases at V and 1 base at J, with 8 bases in the middle. This chain's CDR3 is CASSFNLGTDTQYF. The CDR3 nucleotides read TGTGCCAGCAGCTTTAATTTAGGCACAGATACGCAGTATTTT.

The V and J genes are TRBV6-1 and TRBJ1-5; possibly TRBD1 for D (6 bases). The CDR3 has 15 amino acids. Trimming removed 4 bases at V and 2 bases at J, with 12 bases between. The germline V gene encodes CDR1 MNHNS and CDR2 SASEGT. The CDR3 bases are TGTGCCAGCAGTGCTTGGGACATGGGCAATCAGCCCCAGCATTTT. It specifies CASSAWDMGNQPQHF.

J is TRBJ1-1 and V is TRBV19, with a weak D call TRBD1 (5 bases). V dropped 1 base and J dropped 8 bases, with 14 bases sitting between them. This CDR3 has 14 amino acids. Looked up from germline, CDR1 is LNHDA and CDR2 is SQIVND (reference sequence). The CDR3 DNA follows: TGTGCCAGTAGTATAGCATTCGGGGGGAGAGAAGCTTTCTTT. Translating gives CASSIAFGGREAFF. The complete variable domain, with remaining parts taken from reference TRBV19 and TRBJ1-1, reads DGGITQSPKYLFRKEGQNVTLSCEQNLNHDAMYWYRQDPGQGLRLIYYSQIVNDFQKGDIAEGYSVSREKKESFPLTVTSAQKNPTAFYLCASSIAFGGREAFFGQGTRLTVV.

In its sample, this clone was seen a few times. The V and J genes are TRBV21-1 and TRBJ2-7; TRBD2, the D gene given by the table, was not confirmed from the DNA. TRBV21-1 is a listed pseudogene. The CDR3 consists of 15 residues. CDR3 DNA sequence: TGTGCCAGCAGCAAGACCCCGGGGTTCGCCTACGAGCAGTACGTC. It encodes CASSKTPGFAYEQYV.

This clone was detected once. V usage is TRBV4-2 and J usage is TRBJ2-5, with TRBD2 matching 10 bases. Germline V gives CDR1 LGHNA, CDR2 YNFKEQ. Germline trimming cut 4 bases from V and 4 bases from J; bases unmatched to any gene: 9. This CDR3 has 16 amino acids. CDR3 sequence: CASSPHFGLAVETQYF. Written as DNA, the CDR3 is TGTGCCAGCAGCCCCCACTTCGGACTAGCGGTAGAGACCCAGTACTTC.

This sequence joins TRBV6-1 and TRBJ2-7, with TRBD2 as a possible D gene (5 bases). Per germline, CDR1 MNHNS and CDR2 SASEGT. The CDR3 has 13 amino acids. V was cut by 5 bases and J by 3 bases, with 11 bases left in between. The DNA for the CDR3 is TGTGCCAGCAGTCCCCGTGGGAGCTACGAGCAGTACGTC. Translated, it gives CASSPRGSYEQYV.

CDR3 nucleotide sequence: TGTGCCAGCAGCTCCGGGACTAGCGCGTACGACAGCGGGGAGCTGTTTTTT. Its translation is CASSSGTSAYDSGELFF. The chain employs TRBV5-4 and TRBJ2-2, with 10 bases lining up with TRBD2. Germline values: CDR1 SGHNT, CDR2 YYREEE (reference sequence). The CDR3 contains 17 residues. V shed 3 bases, J shed 7 bases, and the junction held 12 bases outside the gene matches.

This clone appeared a few times. The chain employs TRBV5-6 and TRBJ1-2; no clear D gene. With 6 bases removed from V and 5 bases from J, the gap between germline ends came to 8 bases. This CDR3 spans 11 amino acids. CDR1 SGHDT and CDR2 YYEEEE come from the germline V gene. CDR3 region: CASTDGYGYTF. As DNA, the CDR3 is TGTGCCAGCACCGACGGGTATGGCTACACCTTC.

This chain connects TRBV14 to TRBJ2-7, with 8 bases aligning to TRBD2. The CDR3 sequence is 13 residues long. V dropped 2 bases and J dropped 7; count of bases not matched to a gene: 4. In germline, CDR1 is SGHDN, CDR2 FVKESK. The CDR3 DNA is TGTGCCAGCAGCCAAAGCGGGAGTGGAGAGCAGTACGTC. Residues: CASSQSGSGEQYV.

This chain connects TRBV6-5 to TRBJ1-5; D is unclear. V was shortened by 4 bases and J by 7 bases, with 11 bases between the two germline ends. Germline assignment: CDR1 MNHEY and CDR2 SVGAGI. The CDR3 has 13 residues. This CDR3 reads CASSFSGSQPQHF. In DNA form, the CDR3 reads TGTGCCAGCAGTTTTTCGGGATCCCAGCCCCAGCATTTT.

A few counts support this clone. The rearrangement links TRBV30 to TRBJ1-5; D perhaps matches TRBD1 (5 bases). The CDR3 has 13 amino acids. CDR1 is GTSNPN, CDR2 SVGIG, per germline (reference sequence). V was trimmed by 2 bases and J by 4 bases, leaving 9 bases between them. The CDR3 DNA is TGTGCCTGGAGTCTCGACAGTAATCAGCCCCAGCATTTT. Its translation is CAWSLDSNQPQHF. Supplemented by reference TRBV30 and TRBJ1-5, the full variable domain reads SQTIHQWPATLVQPVGSPLSLECTVEGTSNPNLYWYRQAAGRGLQLLFYSVGIGQISSEVPQNLSASRPQDRQFILSSKKLLLSDSGFYLCAWSLDSNQPQHFGDGTRLSIL.

The V gene is TRBV29-1, the J gene TRBJ2-3; 14 positions agree with TRBD2. The CDR3 consists of 15 residues. Germline lookup yields CDR1 SQVTM and CDR2 ANQGSEA. Germline trimming cut 6 bases from V and 4 bases from J; bases unmatched to any gene: 6. The CDR3 reads CSVRRLAGGSDTQYF. CDR3 sequence (DNA): TGCAGCGTACGAAGACTAGCGGGAGGGTCAGATACGCAGTATTTT.